The rows below give T cell receptor beta chains drawn from one sample of a study of blood T cell repertoires in COVID-19. Generated by immunoSEQ multiplex PCR, the TCRdb table keeps only in-frame clones and is missing some. The sample consists of 15,000 to 20,000 clones, around 82% of them appearing once. The sample was peripheral blood. Receptor source: a human donor in a cohort sampled during active COVID-19. Both conserved end residues are part of each CDR3. Each record gives: V gene, clone size, J gene, D gene, CDR3 protein, CDR3 DNA. A D gene is named only where the DNA matches it firmly. Only part of the rows carry a size: once, few, many, or a class if the clone is expanded.

v_gene: TRBV3-1/TRBV3-2; abundance: -; j_gene: TRBJ2-5; d_gene: TRBD2; CDR3aa: CASSPRFSGGAIETQYF; CDR3nt: TGTGCCAGCAGCCCCCGTTTTAGCGGGGGGGCCATAGAGACCCAGTACTTC
v_gene: TRBV19; abundance: -; j_gene: TRBJ1-4; d_gene: -; CDR3aa: CASSPPASIGEKLFF; CDR3nt: TGTGCCAGTAGTCCACCAGCGTCCATTGGTGAAAAACTGTTTTTT
v_gene: TRBV7-2; abundance: -; j_gene: TRBJ2-5; d_gene: TRBD2; CDR3aa: CASSAVVAGVGTQYF; CDR3nt: TGTGCCAGCAGCGCGGTAGTAGCGGGAGTGGGGACCCAGTACTTC
v_gene: TRBV18; abundance: -; j_gene: TRBJ2-2; d_gene: TRBD2; CDR3aa: CASSAGTSGFTGELFF; CDR3nt: TGTGCCAGCTCAGCCGGGACTAGCGGTTTCACCGGGGAGCTGTTTTTT
v_gene: TRBV27; abundance: -; j_gene: TRBJ2-3; d_gene: TRBD2; CDR3aa: CASSSLAGGTDTQYF; CDR3nt: TGTGCCAGCAGTTCGCTAGCGGGCGGCACAGATACGCAGTATTTT
v_gene: TRBV5-8; abundance: -; j_gene: TRBJ1-2; d_gene: TRBD1; CDR3aa: CASRVTGDHGYTF; CDR3nt: TGTGCCAGCAGGGTGACAGGGGACCATGGCTACACCTTC
v_gene: TRBV7-2; abundance: -; j_gene: TRBJ1-3; d_gene: -; CDR3aa: CASSLVGTSSGNTIYF; CDR3nt: TGTGCCAGCAGCTTAGTAGGGACTTCCTCTGGAAACACCATATATTTT
v_gene: TRBV28; abundance: -; j_gene: TRBJ1-1; d_gene: -; CDR3aa: CASATEVNTEAFF; CDR3nt: TGTGCCAGCGCGACAGAAGTGAACACTGAAGCTTTCTTT
v_gene: TRBV10-1; abundance: once; j_gene: TRBJ2-7; d_gene: TRBD1; CDR3aa: CASRAPDRGASYEQYF; CDR3nt: TGCGCCAGCAGAGCCCCCGACAGGGGGGCCTCCTACGAGCAGTACTTC
v_gene: TRBV19; abundance: -; j_gene: TRBJ2-1; d_gene: -; CDR3aa: CASSIGTGHEQFF; CDR3nt: TGTGCCAGTAGTATAGGTACAGGGCATGAGCAGTTCTTC
v_gene: TRBV6-1; abundance: once; j_gene: TRBJ1-1; d_gene: TRBD1; CDR3aa: CASSEDRGWTEAFF; CDR3nt: TGTGCCAGCAGTGAAGACAGGGGGTGGACTGAAGCTTTCTTT
v_gene: TRBV5-1; abundance: -; j_gene: TRBJ1-5; d_gene: -; CDR3aa: CASSLAGRGGQPQHF; CDR3nt: TGCGCCAGCAGCTTGGCCGGCAGGGGCGGTCAGCCCCAGCATTTT
v_gene: TRBV14; abundance: -; j_gene: TRBJ2-1; d_gene: TRBD2; CDR3aa: CASSQDPGPGLAGILTTNEQFF; CDR3nt: TGTGCCAGCAGCCAAGATCCGGGTCCGGGACTAGCGGGTATCCTCACCACCAATGAGCAGTTCTTC
v_gene: TRBV9; abundance: once; j_gene: TRBJ2-2; d_gene: TRBD2; CDR3aa: CASSTSGLAEAANTGELFF; CDR3nt: TGTGCCAGCAGCACGTCAGGACTAGCGGAAGCCGCGAACACCGGGGAGCTGTTTTTT
v_gene: TRBV6-9; abundance: few; j_gene: TRBJ2-7; d_gene: TRBD2; CDR3aa: CASSYRLAGGYEQYF; CDR3nt: TGTGCCAGCAGTTATCGACTAGCGGGGGGCTACGAGCAGTACTTC